Following are 16 T cell receptor beta chains from one sample sequenced in a study of breast tumors, draining lymph nodes, adjacent tissues. Samples came from axillary lymph nodes draining the breast cancer. TCRdb redid the calling of the multiplex PCR reads with MiXCR, one entry per CDR3 protein. The sample includes roughly 80,000 distinct CDR3 sequences, approximately 19% seen only once; the top ten take about 2.2%. The sample taken for sequencing was axillary lymph node tissue. The receptors here all came from a female donor with breast cancer. Some clones in this sample may be carry-over from other donors' samples.

This clonotype was recorded a few times. The chain uses TRBV20-1 and TRBJ1-2; D gene ambiguous. The germline V gene encodes CDR1 DFQATT and CDR2 SNEGSKA (reference sequence). Trimming removed 6 bases from V and 2 bases from J, with 13 bases in between. This CDR3 comprises 13 residues. CDR3 nucleotides: TGCAGTGCGACGGACGGGTCAAACTATGGCTACACCTTC. Protein product: CSATDGSNYGYTF.

This rearrangement joins TRBV2 to TRBJ1-1; D uncertain. The ends were cut back, 7 bases at V and 1 base at J, with 13 bases in the middle. The CDR3 sequence is 14 residues long. Germline CDR1 and CDR2: SNHLY and FYNNEI. The CDR3 DNA follows: TGTGCCAGCACCAACCGGCCAGAGAACACTGAAGCTTTCTTT. Protein: CASTNRPENTEAFF. Together with reference TRBV2 and TRBJ1-1, the CDR3 gives the full variable domain: EPEVTQTPSHQVTQMGQEVILRCVPISNHLYFYWYRQILGQKVEFLVSFYNNEISEKSEIFDDQFSVERPDGSNFTLKIRSTKLEDSAMYFCASTNRPENTEAFFGQGTRLTVV.

The gene calls are TRBV28 and TRBJ1-5; TRBD1 agrees at 7 bases. The CDR3 sequence is 13 residues long. Germline V gene data show CDR1 as MDHEN and CDR2 as SYDVKM. The trim removed 7 bases at V and 8 bases at J, leaving 8 bases unmatched. The CDR3 is CASTTGPREPQHF. CDR3 coding DNA: TGTGCCAGCACGACAGGGCCCCGGGAGCCCCAGCATTTT.

The CDR3 loop reads CSARGISGGNTEAFF. For the CDR3, the DNA is TGCAGTGCTAGAGGTATTTCGGGGGGGAACACTGAAGCTTTCTTT. The V and J genes are TRBV20-1 and TRBJ1-1; D may be TRBD1 (5 bases). V was shortened by 1 base and J by 1 base, with 13 bases between the two germline ends. There are 15 residues in the CDR3. Germline V lookup: CDR1 DFQATT, CDR2 SNEGSKA (reference sequence).

This sequence joins TRBV30 and TRBJ2-2; D gene ambiguous. The V end lost 3 bases, the J end lost 9 bases, and 11 bases lay between the germline ends. Germline lookup yields CDR1 GTSNPN and CDR2 SVGIG (reference sequence). This CDR3 is 12 amino acids long. DNA for the CDR3: TGTGCCTGGAGACGCGGACCCAGGGAGCTGTTTTTT. This sequence encodes CAWRRGPRELFF.

In this sample, this clonotype turned up many times. The V gene is TRBV13, the J gene TRBJ1-6; D gene uncertain. The CDR3 is made up of 16 amino acids. V was clipped by 1 base and J by 3 bases, with 10 bases between them. Germline CDR1 PRHDT, CDR2 FYEKMQ (reference sequence). CDR3 loop: CASSLEGGIYNSPLHF. The CDR3 bases are TGTGCCAGCAGCTTAGAGGGCGGTATCTATAATTCACCCCTCCACTTT. Supplemented by reference TRBV13 and TRBJ1-6, the full variable domain reads AAGVIQSPRHLIKEKRETATLKCYPIPRHDTVYWYQQGPGQDPQFLISFYEKMQSDKGSIPDRFSAQQFSDYHSELNMSSLELGDSALYFCASSLEGGIYNSPLHFGNGTRLTVT.

This clonotype was seen ten or more times. The chain joins TRBV28 to TRBJ2-7, with 9 bases that match TRBD2. The CDR3 loop spans 14 amino acids. Germline CDR1 is MDHEN and CDR2 is SYDVKM. With 0 bases clipped from V and 5 bases from J, the junction kept 2 bases outside the gene matches. Here the CDR3 reads CASSLWGLADEQYF. The CDR3 DNA reads as TGTGCCAGCAGTTTATGGGGACTAGCTGACGAGCAGTACTTC.

The gene calls are TRBV3-2 and TRBJ2-1; the DNA was not used to check the table's D call, TRBD2. TRBV3-2 is marked as a pseudogene. This CDR3 contains 16 residues. CDR3: CASSQVRAGGHNEQFF. DNA for the CDR3: TGTGCCAGCAGCCAAGTACGAGCGGGGGGCCACAATGAGCAGTTCTTC.

The V and J genes are TRBV28 and TRBJ2-3; TRBD1 matches at 8 bases. This CDR3 contains 18 residues. V shed 6 bases, J shed 0 bases, and the junction held 14 bases outside the gene matches. Germline V lookup: CDR1 MDHEN, CDR2 SYDVKM. CDR3 residues: CASRGPGQELPSTDTQYF. CDR3 DNA: TGTGCCAGCAGGGGGCCGGGACAGGAGCTCCCAAGCACAGATACGCAGTATTTT.

This clonotype was picked up many times. The chain is built from TRBV7-2 and TRBJ1-6; 8 bases are shared with TRBD1. Looked up from germline, CDR1 is SGHTA and CDR2 is FQGNSA. The trim removed 5 bases at V and 7 bases at J, leaving 4 bases unmatched. This CDR3 spans 14 amino acids. CDR3 DNA: TGTGCCAGCAGCGTGACAGGGGTAAATTCACCCCTCCACTTT. Amino acids: CASSVTGVNSPLHF.

At least ten counts were recorded for this clonotype. This chain links TRBV20-1 with TRBJ2-7, with D possibly matching TRBD2 (6 bases). Trimming removed 4 bases at V and 2 bases at J, with 12 bases between. The germline V gene has CDR1 DFQATT and CDR2 SNEGSKA (reference sequence). The CDR3 has 13 residues. The CDR3 sequence is CSAISTRAYEQYF. The CDR3 DNA follows: TGCAGTGCTATTTCGACTAGGGCCTACGAGCAGTACTTC.

About this clonotype itself: A read error may account for a junction end that differs from germline. This chain uses TRBV7-9 with TRBJ2-1; D is possibly TRBD1 (6 bases). CDR3 length: 16 residues. Germline CDR1 and CDR2: SEHNR and FQNEAQ (reference sequence). The CDR3 coding sequence is TGTGCCAGCAGCGTAGCCTGGTTGGACAGCTTCAATGAGCAGTTCTTC. Encoded protein: CASSVAWLDSFNEQFF.

This clonotype was counted at least ten times. V and J are TRBV6-2 or TRBV6-3 and TRBJ1-6; D not certain. This CDR3 contains 14 residues. Trimming pared 7 bases from V and 7 bases from J, leaving 14 bases between. The germline V gene encodes CDR1 MNHEY and CDR2 SVGEGT. The CDR3 sequence is CASMLDRKNSPLHF. The CDR3 nucleotides read TGTGCCAGCATGCTGGACCGTAAGAATTCACCCCTCCACTTT.

This clonotype was seen many times. The rearrangement links TRBV2 to TRBJ2-7, with 12 bases matching TRBD1. V gave up 7 bases and J gave up 6 bases; unmatched junction bases: 13. The CDR3 runs 16 residues. Germline values: CDR1 SNHLY, CDR2 FYNNEI. This CDR3 is CASIGGPGQGATEQYF. In DNA, the CDR3 is TGTGCCAGCATAGGGGGTCCGGGACAGGGGGCGACCGAGCAGTACTTC.

This clonotype was seen ten or more times. The junction departs from the called germline gene at one end, perhaps through a read error. The rearrangement links TRBV5-6 to TRBJ2-7, with 9 bases identical to TRBD2. The CDR3 is made up of 16 amino acids. Germline V CDR1 and CDR2: SGHDT, YYEEEE. CDR3 sequence reads: CASSNFRTSVSHEQYF. CDR3 DNA sequence: TGTGCCAGCAGTAATTTTCGGACTAGCGTCTCCCACGAGCAGTACTTC.

The chain couples TRBV5-4 to TRBJ2-1; 9 positions match TRBD1. After removal of 4 bases from V and 9 bases from J, the junction contained 11 bases not matched to a gene. Germline V gives CDR1 SGHNT, CDR2 YYREEE (reference sequence). The CDR3 totals 15 residues. CDR3: CASSPGTGQKSEQFF. CDR3 nucleotide sequence: TGTGCCAGCAGCCCCGGGACAGGGCAGAAAAGTGAGCAGTTCTTC. Combining the CDR3 with reference TRBV5-4 and TRBJ2-1 gives the whole variable domain ETGVTQSPTHLIKTRGQQVTLRCSSQSGHNTVSWYQQALGQGPQFIFQYYREEENGRGNFPPRFSGLQFPNYSSELNVNALELDDSALYLCASSPGTGQKSEQFFGPGTRLTVL.